The sequence of this T cell receptor (beta chain) was determined in a study of blood T cells in healthy people across ages. Of note for this clonotype: Its antigen is unknown.

Using a J-beta primer mix together with a sample-barcoded 5' primer, a second PCR was run for about 6 to 12 cycles. Each cDNA molecule was tagged by a template-switch adaptor that had 12 random nucleotides. MiXCR, applied by TCRdb to the 5' RACE reads, yields one record per CDR3 protein. Here the sample spans around 900,000 distinct CDR3 sequences, around 54% being singletons. V lost 4 bases, J lost 7 bases, and 23 bases lay in between. Germline CDR1 is LGHNA and CDR2 is YNFKEQ. This CDR3 region has 18 residues. Study-level findings and limits: Any conclusive comparison of naive versus antigen-experienced cells was prevented by using unsorted PBMCs.

Source material: blood. The V gene is TRBV4-2, the J gene TRBJ1-6, with TRBD1 as a possible D gene (5 bases). The TCR originated in an older woman in good health. The CDR3: CASSRRDRSTGGNSPLHF. The CDR3 DNA sequence: TGTGCCAGCAGCCGACGGGACCGCTCGACGGGGGGGAATTCACCCCTCCACTTT.